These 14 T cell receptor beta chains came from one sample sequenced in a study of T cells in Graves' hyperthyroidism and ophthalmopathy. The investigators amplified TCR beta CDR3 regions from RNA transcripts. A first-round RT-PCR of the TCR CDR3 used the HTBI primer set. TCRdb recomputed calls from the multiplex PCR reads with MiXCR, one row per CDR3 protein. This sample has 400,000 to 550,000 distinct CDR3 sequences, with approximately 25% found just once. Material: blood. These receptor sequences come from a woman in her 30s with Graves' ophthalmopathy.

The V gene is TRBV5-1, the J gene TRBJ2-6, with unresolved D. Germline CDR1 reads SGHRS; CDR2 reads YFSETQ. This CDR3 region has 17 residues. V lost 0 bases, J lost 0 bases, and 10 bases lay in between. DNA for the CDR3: TGCGCCAGCAGCTTGGCTCCAGGTGGCTCTGGGGCCAACGTCCTGACTTTC. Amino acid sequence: CASSLAPGGSGANVLTF.

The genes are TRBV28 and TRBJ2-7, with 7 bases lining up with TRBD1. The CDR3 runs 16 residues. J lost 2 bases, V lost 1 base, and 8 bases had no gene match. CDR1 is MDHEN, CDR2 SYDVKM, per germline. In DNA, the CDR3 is TGTGCCAGCAGTTTATATGGCCAGGGGGTCGCCTACGAGCAGTACTTC. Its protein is CASSLYGQGVAYEQYF.

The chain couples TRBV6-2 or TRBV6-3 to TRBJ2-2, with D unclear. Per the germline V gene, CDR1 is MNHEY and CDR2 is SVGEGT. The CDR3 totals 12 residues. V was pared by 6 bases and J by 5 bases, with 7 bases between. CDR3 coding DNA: TGTGCCAGCAGAGAGACGACCGGGGAGCTGTTTTTT. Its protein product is CASRETTGELFF.

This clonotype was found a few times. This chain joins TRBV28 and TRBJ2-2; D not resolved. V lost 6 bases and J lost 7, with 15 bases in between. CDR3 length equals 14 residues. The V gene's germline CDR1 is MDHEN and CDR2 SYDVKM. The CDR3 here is CASRSPSSFGELFF. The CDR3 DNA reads TGTGCCAGCAGATCCCCGTCTAGTTTCGGGGAGCTGTTTTTT.

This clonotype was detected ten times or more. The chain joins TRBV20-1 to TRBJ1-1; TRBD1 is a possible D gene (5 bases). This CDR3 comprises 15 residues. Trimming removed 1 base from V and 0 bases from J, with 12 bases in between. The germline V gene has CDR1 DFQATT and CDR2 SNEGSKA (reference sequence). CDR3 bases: TGCAGTGCTAGAGGGGGGGAGCCCATGAACACTGAAGCTTTCTTT. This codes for CSARGGEPMNTEAFF.

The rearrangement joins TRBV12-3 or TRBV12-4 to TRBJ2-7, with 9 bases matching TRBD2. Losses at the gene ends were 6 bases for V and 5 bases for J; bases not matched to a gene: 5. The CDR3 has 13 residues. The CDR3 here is CASRPGTSNEQYF. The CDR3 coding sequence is TGTGCCAGCAGACCCGGGACTAGCAACGAGCAGTACTTC.

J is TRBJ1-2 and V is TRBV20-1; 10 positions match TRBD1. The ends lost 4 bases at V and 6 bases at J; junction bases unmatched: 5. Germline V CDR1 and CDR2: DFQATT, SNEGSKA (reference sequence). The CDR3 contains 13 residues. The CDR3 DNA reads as TGCAGTGCTAAGCGTGACAGGGGGCATGGCTACACCTTC. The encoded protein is CSAKRDRGHGYTF.

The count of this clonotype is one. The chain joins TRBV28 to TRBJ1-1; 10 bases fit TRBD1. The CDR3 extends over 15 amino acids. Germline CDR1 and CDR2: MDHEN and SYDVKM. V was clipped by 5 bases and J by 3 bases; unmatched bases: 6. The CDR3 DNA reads TGTGCCAGCAGTCCCGACAGGGGGCTGTACACTGAAGCTTTCTTT. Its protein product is CASSPDRGLYTEAFF.

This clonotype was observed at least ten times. This chain's CDR3 is CAISGDRASNQPQHF. In DNA form, the CDR3 reads TGTGCCATCAGTGGGGACAGGGCCAGCAATCAGCCCCAGCATTTT. V usage is TRBV10-3 and J usage is TRBJ1-5, with 9 bases identical to TRBD1. Germline trimming cut 4 bases from V and 1 base from J; bases unmatched to any gene: 2. CDR3 length: 15 residues. Germline CDR1 reads ENHRY; CDR2 reads SYGVKD.

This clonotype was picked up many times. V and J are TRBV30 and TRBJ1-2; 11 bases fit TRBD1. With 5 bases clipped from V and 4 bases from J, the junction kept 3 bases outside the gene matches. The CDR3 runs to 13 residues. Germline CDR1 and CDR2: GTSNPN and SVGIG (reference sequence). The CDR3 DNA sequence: TGTGCCTGGGCCGGGACAGGGGGCTATGGCTACACCTTC. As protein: CAWAGTGGYGYTF.

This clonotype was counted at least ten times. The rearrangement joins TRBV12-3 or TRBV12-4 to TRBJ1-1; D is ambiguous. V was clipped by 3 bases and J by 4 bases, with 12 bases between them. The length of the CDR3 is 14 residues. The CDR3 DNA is TGTGCCAGCAGTTTTGGGTCCCTCCTCACTGAAGCTTTCTTT. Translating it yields CASSFGSLLTEAFF.

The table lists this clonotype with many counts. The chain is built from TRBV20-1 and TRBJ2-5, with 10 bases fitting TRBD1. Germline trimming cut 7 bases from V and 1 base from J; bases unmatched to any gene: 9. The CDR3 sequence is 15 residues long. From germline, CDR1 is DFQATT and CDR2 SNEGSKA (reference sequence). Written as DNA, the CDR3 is TGCAGTGAAATAGGGGGGGACAGGGGCCAAGAGACCCAGTACTTC. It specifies CSEIGGDRGQETQYF.

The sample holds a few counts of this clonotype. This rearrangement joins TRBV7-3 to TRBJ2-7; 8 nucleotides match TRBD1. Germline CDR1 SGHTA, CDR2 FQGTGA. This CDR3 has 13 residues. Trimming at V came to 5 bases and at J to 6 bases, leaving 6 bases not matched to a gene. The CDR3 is CASSPGGGAEQYF. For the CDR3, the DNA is TGTGCCAGCAGCCCAGGGGGCGGGGCCGAGCAGTACTTC.

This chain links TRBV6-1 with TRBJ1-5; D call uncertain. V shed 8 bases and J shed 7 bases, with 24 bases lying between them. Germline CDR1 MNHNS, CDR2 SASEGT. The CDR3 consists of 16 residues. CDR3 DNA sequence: TGTGCCAGCCGTCATTACCCTATAGTTTTTGACCAGCCCCAGCATTTT. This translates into CASRHYPIVFDQPQHF.